This T cell receptor (beta chain) was documented in a study of blood T cell repertoires in COVID-19. Across the whole study: COVID-19 samples, acute and convalescent, were from the United States, Italy and Spain. PBMCs, B-cell-depleted T cells, or T cells were the source of the cDNA or gDNA that made up the material.

Original processing methods: For nucleated cells, counts were estimated from reference gene primer amplification. Sequencing used immunoSEQ multiplex PCR; TCRdb keeps in-frame clones, though not all of them. V and J calls plus clone size are reproduced from that table; the DNA served to infer D and trimming. The sample has 200,000 to 250,000 clones, about 86% seen once; the top ten hold around 2.8%. V dropped 1 base and J dropped 4 bases, with 16 bases sitting between them. Germline V gene data show CDR1 as MNHNS and CDR2 as SASEGT. The CDR3 loop spans 16 amino acids. The source is a woman aged 25 to 45 who had recovered from COVID-19. The J gene is TRBJ1-2, the V gene TRBV6-1, with D maybe TRBD1 (5 bases). The sample taken for sequencing was peripheral blood. Written as DNA, the CDR3 is TGTGCCAGCAGTGAAGACTTAGGCAGGGTCCTCTATGGCTACACCTTC. It codes for CASSEDLGRVLYGYTF.